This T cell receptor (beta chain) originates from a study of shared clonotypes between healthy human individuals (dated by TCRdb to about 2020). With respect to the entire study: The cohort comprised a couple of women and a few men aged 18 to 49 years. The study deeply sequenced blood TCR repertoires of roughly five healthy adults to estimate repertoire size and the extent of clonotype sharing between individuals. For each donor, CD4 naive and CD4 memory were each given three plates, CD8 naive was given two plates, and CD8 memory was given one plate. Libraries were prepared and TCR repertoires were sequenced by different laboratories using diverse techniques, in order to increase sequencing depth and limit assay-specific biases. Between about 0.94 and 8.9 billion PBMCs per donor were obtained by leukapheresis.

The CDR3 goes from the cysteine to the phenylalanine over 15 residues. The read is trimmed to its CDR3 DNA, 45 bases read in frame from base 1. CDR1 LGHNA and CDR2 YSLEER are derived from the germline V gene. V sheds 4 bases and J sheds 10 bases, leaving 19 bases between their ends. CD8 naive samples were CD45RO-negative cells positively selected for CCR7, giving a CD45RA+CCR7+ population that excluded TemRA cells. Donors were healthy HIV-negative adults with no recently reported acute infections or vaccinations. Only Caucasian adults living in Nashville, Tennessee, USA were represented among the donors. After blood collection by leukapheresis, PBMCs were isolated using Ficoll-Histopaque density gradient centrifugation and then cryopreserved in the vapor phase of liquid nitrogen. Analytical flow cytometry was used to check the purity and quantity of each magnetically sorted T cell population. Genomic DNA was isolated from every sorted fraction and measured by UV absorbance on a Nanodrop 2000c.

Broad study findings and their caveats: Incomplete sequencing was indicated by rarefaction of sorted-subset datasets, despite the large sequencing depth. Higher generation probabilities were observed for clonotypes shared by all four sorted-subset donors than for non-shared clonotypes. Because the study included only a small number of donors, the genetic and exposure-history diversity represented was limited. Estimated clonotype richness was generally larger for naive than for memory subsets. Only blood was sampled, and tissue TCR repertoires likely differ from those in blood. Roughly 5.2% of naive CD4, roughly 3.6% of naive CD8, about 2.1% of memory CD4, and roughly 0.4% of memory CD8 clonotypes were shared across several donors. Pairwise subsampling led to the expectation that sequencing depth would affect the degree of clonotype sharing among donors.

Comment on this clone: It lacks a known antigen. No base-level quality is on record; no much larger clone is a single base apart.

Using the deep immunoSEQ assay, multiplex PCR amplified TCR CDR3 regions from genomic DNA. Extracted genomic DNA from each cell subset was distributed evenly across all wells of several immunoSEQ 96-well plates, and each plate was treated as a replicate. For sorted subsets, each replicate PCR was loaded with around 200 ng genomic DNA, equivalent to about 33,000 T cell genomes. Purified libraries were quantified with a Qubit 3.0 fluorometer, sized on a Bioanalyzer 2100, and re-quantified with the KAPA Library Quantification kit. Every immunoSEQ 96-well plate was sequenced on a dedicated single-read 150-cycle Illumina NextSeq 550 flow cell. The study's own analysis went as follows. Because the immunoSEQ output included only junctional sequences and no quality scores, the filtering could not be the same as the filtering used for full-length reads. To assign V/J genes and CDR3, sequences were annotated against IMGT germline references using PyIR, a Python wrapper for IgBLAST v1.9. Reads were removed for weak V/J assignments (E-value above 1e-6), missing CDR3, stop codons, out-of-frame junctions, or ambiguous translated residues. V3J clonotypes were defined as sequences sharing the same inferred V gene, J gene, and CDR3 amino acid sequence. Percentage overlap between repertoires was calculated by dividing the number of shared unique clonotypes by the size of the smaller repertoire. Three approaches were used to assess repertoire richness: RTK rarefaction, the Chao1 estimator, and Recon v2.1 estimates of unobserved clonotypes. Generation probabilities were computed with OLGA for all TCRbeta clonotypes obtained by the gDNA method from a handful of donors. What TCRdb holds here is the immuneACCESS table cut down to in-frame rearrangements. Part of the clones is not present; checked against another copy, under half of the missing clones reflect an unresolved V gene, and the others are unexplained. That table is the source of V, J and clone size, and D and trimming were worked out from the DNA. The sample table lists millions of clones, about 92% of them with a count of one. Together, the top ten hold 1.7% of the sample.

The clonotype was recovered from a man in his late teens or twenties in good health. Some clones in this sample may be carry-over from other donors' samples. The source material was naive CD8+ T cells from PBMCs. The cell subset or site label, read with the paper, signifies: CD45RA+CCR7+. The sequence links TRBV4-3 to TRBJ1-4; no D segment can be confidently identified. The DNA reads TGCGCCAGCAGCCTTGGGAACACCCGGCGCGGAAAACTGTTTTTT. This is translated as CASSLGNTRRGKLFF.